Below, 31 T cell receptor beta chains from the same sample are listed, as sequenced in a study of CD4 T cell repertoires in COVID-19. TCRdb keeps only in-frame clones here, not all; method: immunoSEQ multiplex PCR. The sample shows 60,000 to 90,000 clones, about 83% of them seen only once. Sequencing was performed on CD4+ T cells from peripheral blood, taken after recovery from COVID-19. All receptors come from a human donor who had COVID-19.

This clone was counted a few times. The chain carries TRBV5-4 and TRBJ2-1, with 8 bases fitting TRBD2. This CDR3 contains 15 residues. V lost 0 bases and J lost 4; bases outside the gene matches: 3. Germline CDR1 and CDR2: SGHNT and YYREEE (reference sequence). DNA for the CDR3: TGTGCCAGCAGCTTGGGAACGGGAGGGTACAATGAGCAGTTCTTC. This encodes CASSLGTGGYNEQFF.

This clone was observed a handful of times. V and J are TRBV5-1 and TRBJ2-5, with D perhaps TRBD2 (6 bases). Germline V gene lookup returns CDR1 SGHRS and CDR2 YFSETQ. This CDR3 has 13 amino acids. Trimming cost V 0 bases and J 3 bases, with 6 bases left between them. The CDR3 bases are TGCGCCAGCAGCTTGGGCGGGGAAGAGACCCAGTACTTC. It translates to CASSLGGEETQYF.

This clone was picked up a small number of times. The V gene is TRBV5-5, the J gene TRBJ2-1; D call uncertain. Germline values: CDR1 SGHKS, CDR2 YYEKEE (reference sequence). The ends were cut back, 4 bases at V and 0 bases at J, with 14 bases in the middle. This CDR3 region has 16 residues. The CDR3 sequence is CASSLNRGNSYNEQFF. The CDR3 DNA follows: TGTGCCAGCAGCCTGAATCGAGGAAACTCCTACAATGAGCAGTTCTTC.

V gene TRBV6-5 combines with J gene TRBJ1-2, with TRBD1 identical over 7 bases. J lost 4 bases, V lost 6 bases, and 11 bases had no gene match. CDR1 is MNHEY, CDR2 SVGAGI, per germline. The CDR3 runs 15 residues. For the CDR3, the DNA is TGTGCCAGCAGAGTTGGACAGGAGGCTGTCTATGGCTACACCTTC. This encodes CASRVGQEAVYGYTF.

The V and J genes are TRBV5-8 and TRBJ2-5, with D unclear. The length of the CDR3 is 12 residues. Per germline, CDR1 SGHTS and CDR2 YDEGEE. V lost 4 bases, J lost 2 bases, and 6 bases lay in between. CDR3: CASSPEQETQYF. As DNA, the CDR3 is TGTGCCAGCAGCCCCGAACAAGAGACCCAGTACTTC.

This chain joins TRBV18 and TRBJ2-7; 7 bases map to TRBD2. V gave up 3 bases and J gave up 7 bases; unmatched junction bases: 6. The CDR3 extends over 13 amino acids. Germline assignment: CDR1 KGHSH and CDR2 LQKENI. The CDR3 region has the DNA TGTGCCAGCTCACCGCTCTCAGCGGGGGAGCAGTACTTC. Translated, it gives CASSPLSAGEQYF.

The gene calls are TRBV2 and TRBJ1-5, with 8 bases that match TRBD1. The CDR3 sequence is 16 residues long. Per germline, CDR1 SNHLY and CDR2 FYNNEI. Germline trimming cut 5 bases from V and 2 bases from J; bases unmatched to any gene: 8. Here the CDR3 DNA reads TGTGCCAGCAGTCCTAACAGGGGGGGCGGCAATCAGCCCCAGCATTTT. Translation: CASSPNRGGGNQPQHF.

The chain joins TRBV7-9 to TRBJ1-3; D call uncertain. V was trimmed by 7 bases and J by 0 bases, leaving 7 bases between them. The CDR3 runs to 13 residues. Germline-derived CDR1 and CDR2 are SEHNR and FQNEAQ (reference sequence). CDR3 sequence: CASTQNSGNTIYF. CDR3 coding DNA: TGTGCCAGCACCCAGAACTCTGGAAACACCATATATTTT.

V usage is TRBV2 and J usage is TRBJ2-7; 7 nucleotides line up with TRBD1. The germline gives CDR1 SNHLY, CDR2 FYNNEI. V lost 4 bases and J lost 0; bases outside the gene matches: 9. CDR3 size: 16 residues. The CDR3 spells CASSAVGQGDSYEQYF. In nucleotides, the CDR3 is TGTGCCAGCAGTGCAGTTGGGCAGGGGGACTCCTACGAGCAGTACTTC.

V is TRBV10-3 and J is TRBJ1-1; no reliable D call. The CDR3 consists of 11 residues. V lost 3 bases and J 5 bases, leaving 4 bases between the germline ends. Germline CDR1 ENHRY, CDR2 SYGVKD. For the CDR3, the DNA is TGTGCCATCAGTGAAAGGACTGAAGCTTTCTTT. This gives the protein CAISERTEAFF.

The gene calls are TRBV6-4 and TRBJ2-1; 12 nucleotides match TRBD2. The junction had 3 bases not matched to a gene; V was cut back by 5 bases and J by 4 bases. This CDR3 region has 15 residues. Per the germline V gene, CDR1 is MRHNA and CDR2 is SNTAGT. In nucleotides, the CDR3 is TGTGCCAGCAGTAGCCTAGCGGGAGGGTACAATGAGCAGTTCTTC. The encoded protein is CASSSLAGGYNEQFF.

Here the CDR3 reads CASSFKRGGRDTQYF. CDR3 sequence (DNA): TGTGCCAGCAGCTTCAAGCGGGGGGGCAGAGATACGCAGTATTTT. This rearrangement joins TRBV7-2 to TRBJ2-3, with 10 bases fitting TRBD2. The CDR3 runs to 15 residues. Germline V gene sequence: CDR1 SGHTA, CDR2 FQGNSA. With 3 bases clipped from V and 5 bases from J, the junction kept 5 bases outside the gene matches.

The chain joins TRBV5-1 to TRBJ2-1, with TRBD1 identical over 7 bases. Losses at the gene ends were 0 bases for V and 3 bases for J; bases not matched to a gene: 3. The CDR3 contains 15 residues. CDR1 SGHRS and CDR2 YFSETQ come from the germline V gene. CDR3 in DNA: TGCGCCAGCAGCTTGGAGGGGACAGACTACAATGAGCAGTTCTTC. Amino acids: CASSLEGTDYNEQFF.

The chain combines TRBV18 with TRBJ2-1, with D hard to call. This CDR3 is built from 14 residues. The germline V and J ends were trimmed by 0 bases and 5 bases, with 8 bases remaining between them. Germline values: CDR1 KGHSH, CDR2 LQKENI. CDR3 coding DNA: TGTGCCAGCTCACCACCGTACGGAAACAATGAGCAGTTCTTC. Translated: CASSPPYGNNEQFF.

The chain recombines TRBV12-3 or TRBV12-4 with TRBJ2-5, with a tentative D call TRBD1 (6 bases). The ends were cut back, 5 bases at V and 7 bases at J, with 14 bases in the middle. CDR3 length equals 13 residues. CDR3 nucleotides: TGTGCCAGCAGTCCAGGGGAGTTGGCGACCCAGTACTTC. Translating gives CASSPGELATQYF.

This clone came up once. The rearrangement joins TRBV2 to TRBJ2-7, with a possible D match to TRBD1 (6 bases). Trimming left V 6 bases short and J 4 bases short, with 10 bases between. Germline CDR1 SNHLY, CDR2 FYNNEI. The CDR3 is 12 amino acids. DNA for the CDR3: TGTGCCAGCAGCGTCAGGGGATACGAGCAGTACTTC. Translating gives CASSVRGYEQYF.

Concerning this clone: The same CDR3 also results from other DNA sequences found in this sample. V is TRBV6-1 and J is TRBJ1-2; D might be TRBD1 (6 bases). This CDR3 region has 13 residues. Looked up from germline, CDR1 is MNHNS and CDR2 is SASEGT. Trimming took 3 bases from V and 4 from J, leaving 9 bases between them. The CDR3 loop is CASSDGRGYGYTF. The CDR3 DNA is TGTGCCAGCAGTGATGGCAGGGGCTATGGCTACACCTTC.

This clone was observed a single time. The chain combines TRBV14 with TRBJ2-1, with a weak D call TRBD2 (5 bases). Germline V gene data show CDR1 as SGHDN and CDR2 as FVKESK. Trimming left V 4 bases short and J 7 bases short, with 11 bases between. The CDR3 extends over 13 amino acids. CDR3 DNA: TGTGCCAGCAGCCGAGAACTAGGTAATGAGCAGTTCTTC. It yields the protein CASSRELGNEQFF.

The V and J genes are TRBV14 and TRBJ2-4; D gene uncertain. Trimming removed 0 bases from V and 6 bases from J, with 3 bases in between. The CDR3 is made up of 12 amino acids. The germline V gene has CDR1 SGHDN and CDR2 FVKESK. In nucleotides, the CDR3 is TGTGCCAGCAGCCAAGAAAGAAACATTCAGTACTTC. Translation gives CASSQERNIQYF.

This clone was detected only a few times. This rearrangement joins TRBV7-9 to TRBJ1-3; perhaps TRBD1 as D (6 bases). Germline V CDR1 and CDR2: SEHNR, FQNEAQ (reference sequence). The V gene lost 5 bases and the J gene lost 3 bases, with 14 bases spanning the gap. The CDR3 is 15 residues long. CDR3 sequence: CASSPIQGGGNTIYF. The CDR3, as DNA: TGTGCCAGCAGCCCGATACAGGGTGGTGGAAACACCATATATTTT.

This clone came up once. The J gene is TRBJ1-1, the V gene TRBV16; D is unclear. Per the germline V gene, CDR1 is KGHSY and CDR2 is FQNENV. The CDR3 has 11 residues. V was shortened by 1 base and J by 7 bases, with 4 bases between the two germline ends. CDR3 protein: CASSQWGEAFF. The CDR3 DNA follows: TGTGCCAGCAGCCAATGGGGTGAAGCTTTCTTT.

Notes on this clone: Germline is not matched at one junction end, which may reflect a read error. The rearrangement uses TRBV4-2 and TRBJ1-4; TRBD1 matches at 8 bases. The CDR3 consists of 13 residues. Germline CDR1 and CDR2: LGHNA and YNFKEQ. The CDR3 spells CASSRQGSLDFGF. CDR3 DNA: TGTGCCAGCAGCCGACAGGGGTCCTTAGATTTTGGGTTT.

The V call is TRBV10-2, the J call TRBJ2-1, with D unclear. The CDR3 length is 11 residues. Germline V CDR1 and CDR2: WSHSY, SAAADI. Trimming cost V 6 bases and J 6 bases, with 6 bases left between them. The CDR3 DNA sequence: TGCGCCAGCAGGATAGCCAATGAGCAGTTCTTC. Its protein is CASRIANEQFF.

J is TRBJ2-7 and V is TRBV4-2; 9 nucleotides align to TRBD1. This CDR3 spans 15 amino acids. V lost 1 base to trimming and J lost 7 bases; unmatched junction nucleotides: 8. CDR1 and CDR2 from the germline V gene are LGHNA and YNFKEQ. In nucleotides, the CDR3 is TGTGCCAGCAGCCAAGCCGGGACAGGGAGGCCGGAGCAGTACTTC. Its translation: CASSQAGTGRPEQYF.

The chain is built from TRBV20-1 and TRBJ2-1; unclear D gene. Germline CDR1 is DFQATT and CDR2 is SNEGSKA (reference sequence). Between the trimmed V and J ends, which lost 3 bases and 5 bases, there was a span of 8 bases. The CDR3 covers 12 residues. CDR3 region: CSASKPNNEQFF. DNA for the CDR3: TGCAGTGCTAGTAAACCGAACAATGAGCAGTTCTTC.

The gene calls are TRBV2 and TRBJ1-1; no definite D call. This CDR3 region has 14 residues. V lost 5 bases, J lost 3 bases, and 13 bases lay in between. Germline assignment: CDR1 SNHLY and CDR2 FYNNEI. The CDR3 DNA follows: TGTGCCAGCAGTCGACATCGAAAGGACACTGAAGCTTTCTTT. This codes for CASSRHRKDTEAFF.

The gene calls are TRBV6-5 and TRBJ2-7; TRBD1 aligns across 8 bases. Germline V gives CDR1 MNHEY, CDR2 SVGAGI. This CDR3 contains 15 residues. J was trimmed by 6 bases and V by 0 bases; bases with no gene match: 7. The DNA for the CDR3 is TGTGCCAGCAGTTACTCAGGTCAGGGGGCTGGCGAGCAGTACTTC. Translating it yields CASSYSGQGAGEQYF.

The chain employs TRBV18 and TRBJ2-5, with unresolved D. The CDR3 spans 14 residues. V lost 2 bases to trimming and J lost 1 base, with 8 bases between them. The germline V gene encodes CDR1 KGHSH and CDR2 LQKENI. The DNA of the CDR3 is TGTGCCAGCTCACCAGGGCCCGGCCAAGAGACCCAGTACTTC. It encodes CASSPGPGQETQYF.

This chain links TRBV6-5 with TRBJ1-5; a weak D match, TRBD1 (6 bases). CDR1 and CDR2 from the germline V gene are MNHEY and SVGAGI. This CDR3 has 14 residues. Trimming stripped 4 bases from V and 5 bases from J, with 12 bases between. The CDR3 reads CASSFPEGDQPQHF. The DNA for the CDR3 is TGTGCCAGCAGTTTCCCTGAGGGGGATCAGCCCCAGCATTTT.

The chain combines TRBV19 with TRBJ1-5; D unresolved. The CDR3 covers 15 residues. Trimming stripped 4 bases from V and 9 bases from J, with 19 bases between. CDR1 and CDR2 from the germline V gene are LNHDA and SQIVND (reference sequence). The CDR3 loop reads CASSKVGRNIWPQHF. CDR3 bases: TGTGCCAGTAGTAAAGTCGGTCGCAATATCTGGCCCCAGCATTTT.

This sequence joins TRBV5-8 and TRBJ2-5, with 7 bases fitting TRBD2. J gave up 2 bases and V 4 bases, and 11 bases lay outside the gene matches. The CDR3 is 16 amino acids. CDR1 and CDR2 from the germline V gene are SGHTS and YDEGEE. The CDR3: CASSPGRGRGQETQYF. The CDR3 DNA is TGTGCCAGCAGCCCGGGGCGGGGGAGAGGTCAAGAGACCCAGTACTTC.